Sequencing of this T cell receptor beta chain was carried out in a study of pediatric ulcerative colitis. Study-wide context: Most patients had pancolitis, and two had left-sided colitis. Regarding the study as a whole: Repertoires came from total lymphocyte DNA, not specific subsets. Ulcerative colitis patients shared more blood-rectal clones than controls.

The germline V and J ends were trimmed by 6 bases and 0 bases, with 9 bases remaining between them. This CDR3 is built from 13 residues. Germline CDR1 MNHNS, CDR2 SASEGT. Samples were sequenced at Survey level, maximum 500,000 reads. Clones were read by immunoSEQ multiplex PCR, and TCRdb kept only the in-frame ones, dropping some. The data hold about 36,000 clones, with less than 80% observed a single time. The rectum was sampled with one to two pinch biopsies at colonoscopy. To note about this clone: The antigen is not known.

This chain uses TRBV6-1 with TRBJ2-7; D gene uncertain. This clonotype was sampled from a boy between 5 and 17 years old with moderate ulcerative colitis. The source material was gut tissue. CDR3 sequence reads: CASRGLNSYEQYF. The CDR3 coding sequence is TGTGCCAGCAGGGGCCTCAACTCCTACGAGCAGTACTTC.